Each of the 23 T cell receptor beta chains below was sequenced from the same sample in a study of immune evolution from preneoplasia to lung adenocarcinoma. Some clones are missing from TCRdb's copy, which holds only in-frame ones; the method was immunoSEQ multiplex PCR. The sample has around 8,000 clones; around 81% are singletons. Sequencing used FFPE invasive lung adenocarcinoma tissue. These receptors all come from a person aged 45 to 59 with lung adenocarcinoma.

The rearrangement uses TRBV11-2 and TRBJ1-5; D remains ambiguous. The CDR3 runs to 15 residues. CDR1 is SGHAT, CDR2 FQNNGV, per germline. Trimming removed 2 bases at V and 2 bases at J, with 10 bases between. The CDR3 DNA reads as TGTGCCAGCAGCTTAAACTCCGGGGGCAATCAGCCCCAGCATTTT. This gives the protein CASSLNSGGNQPQHF.

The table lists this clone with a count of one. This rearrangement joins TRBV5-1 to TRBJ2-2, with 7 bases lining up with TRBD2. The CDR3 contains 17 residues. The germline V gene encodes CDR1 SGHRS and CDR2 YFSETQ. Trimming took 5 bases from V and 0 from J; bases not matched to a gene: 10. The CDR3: CASSEHPGTTNTGELFF. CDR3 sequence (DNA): TGCGCCAGCAGTGAACACCCCGGGACTACGAACACCGGGGAGCTGTTTTTT.

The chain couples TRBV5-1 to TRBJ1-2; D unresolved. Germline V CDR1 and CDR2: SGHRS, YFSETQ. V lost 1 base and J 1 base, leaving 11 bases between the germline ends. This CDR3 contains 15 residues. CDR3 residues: CASSLWQSVNYGYTF. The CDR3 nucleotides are TGCGCCAGCAGCTTGTGGCAGTCCGTTAACTATGGCTACACCTTC.

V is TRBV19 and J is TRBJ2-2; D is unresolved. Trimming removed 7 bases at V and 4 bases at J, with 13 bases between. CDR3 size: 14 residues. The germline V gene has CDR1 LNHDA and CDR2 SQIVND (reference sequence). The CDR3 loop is CASKKDGSTGELFF. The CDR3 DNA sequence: TGTGCCAGTAAAAAGGACGGTAGCACCGGGGAGCTGTTTTTT. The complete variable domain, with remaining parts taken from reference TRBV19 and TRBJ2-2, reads DGGITQSPKYLFRKEGQNVTLSCEQNLNHDAMYWYRQDPGQGLRLIYYSQIVNDFQKGDIAEGYSVSREKKESFPLTVTSAQKNPTAFYLCASKKDGSTGELFFGEGSRLTVL.

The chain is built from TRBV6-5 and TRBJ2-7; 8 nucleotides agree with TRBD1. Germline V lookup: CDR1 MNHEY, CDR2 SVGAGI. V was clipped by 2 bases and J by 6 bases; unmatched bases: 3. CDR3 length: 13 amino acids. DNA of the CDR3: TGTGCCAGCAGTTACGGGACAGGATCCGAGCAGTACTTC. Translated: CASSYGTGSEQYF.

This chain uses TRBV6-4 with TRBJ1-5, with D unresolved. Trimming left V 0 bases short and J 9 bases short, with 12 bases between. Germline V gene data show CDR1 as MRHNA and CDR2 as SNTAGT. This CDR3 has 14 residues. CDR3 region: CASSDSEGSRPQHF. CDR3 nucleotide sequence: TGTGCCAGCAGTGACTCAGAAGGGTCCCGGCCCCAGCATTTT.

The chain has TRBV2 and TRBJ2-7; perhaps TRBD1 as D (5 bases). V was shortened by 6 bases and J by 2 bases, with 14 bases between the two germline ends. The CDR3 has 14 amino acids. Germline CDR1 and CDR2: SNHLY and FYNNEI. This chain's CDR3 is CASRSETVTYEQYF. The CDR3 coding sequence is TGTGCCAGCAGGTCCGAGACAGTGACCTACGAGCAGTACTTC.

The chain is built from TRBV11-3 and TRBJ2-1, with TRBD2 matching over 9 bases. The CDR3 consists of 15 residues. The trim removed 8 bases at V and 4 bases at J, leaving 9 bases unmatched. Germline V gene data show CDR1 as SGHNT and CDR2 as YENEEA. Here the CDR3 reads CASSPTSGSYNEQFF. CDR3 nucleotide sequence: TGTGCCAGCTCCCCTACTAGCGGGTCTTACAATGAGCAGTTCTTC. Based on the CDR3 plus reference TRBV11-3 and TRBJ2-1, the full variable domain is EAGVVQSPRYKIIEKKQPVAFWCNPISGHNTLYWYLQNLGQGPELLIRYENEEAVDDSQLPKDRFSAERLKGVDSTLKIQPAELGDSAVYLCASSPTSGSYNEQFFGPGTRLTVL.

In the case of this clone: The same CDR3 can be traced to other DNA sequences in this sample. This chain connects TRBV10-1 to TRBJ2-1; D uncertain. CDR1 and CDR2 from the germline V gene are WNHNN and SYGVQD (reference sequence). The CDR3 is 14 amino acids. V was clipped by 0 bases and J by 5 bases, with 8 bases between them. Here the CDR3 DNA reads TGCGCCAGCAGTGAGTCGGGATCCAACAATGAGCAGTTCTTC. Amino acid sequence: CASSESGSNNEQFF.

CDR3 loop: CASSQDLGREQFF. DNA of the CDR3: TGTGCCAGCAGCCAAGATCTGGGTAGGGAGCAGTTCTTC. J is TRBJ2-1 and V is TRBV4-2; no reliable D call. V lost 0 bases to trimming and J lost 10 bases, with 10 bases between them. The CDR3 totals 13 residues. CDR1 LGHNA and CDR2 YNFKEQ come from the germline V gene.

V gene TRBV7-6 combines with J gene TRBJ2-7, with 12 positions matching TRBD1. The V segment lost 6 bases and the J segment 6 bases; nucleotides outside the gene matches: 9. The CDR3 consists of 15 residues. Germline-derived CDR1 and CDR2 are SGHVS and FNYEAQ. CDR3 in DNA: TGTGCCAGCAGTCCTTCGCGGGACAGGGGGCTCGAGCAGTACTTC. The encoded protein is CASSPSRDRGLEQYF. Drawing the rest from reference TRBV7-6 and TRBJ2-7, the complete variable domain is GAGVSQSPRYKVTKRGQDVALRCDPISGHVSLYWYRQALGQGPEFLTYFNYEAQQDKSGLPNDRFSAERPEGSISTLTIQRTEQRDSAMYRCASSPSRDRGLEQYFGPGTRLTVT.

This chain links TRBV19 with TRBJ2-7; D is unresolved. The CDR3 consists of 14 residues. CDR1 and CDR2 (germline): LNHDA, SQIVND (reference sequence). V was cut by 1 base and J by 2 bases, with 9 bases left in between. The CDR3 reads CASSIGGNAYEQYF. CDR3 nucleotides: TGTGCCAGTAGTATAGGGGGTAACGCCTACGAGCAGTACTTC.

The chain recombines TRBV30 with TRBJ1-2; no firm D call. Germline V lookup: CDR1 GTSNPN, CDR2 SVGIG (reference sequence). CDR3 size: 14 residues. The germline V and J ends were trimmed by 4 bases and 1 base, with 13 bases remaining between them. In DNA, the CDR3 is TGTGCCTGGACGCATTTCGGGGTTAACTATGGCTACACCTTC. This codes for CAWTHFGVNYGYTF.

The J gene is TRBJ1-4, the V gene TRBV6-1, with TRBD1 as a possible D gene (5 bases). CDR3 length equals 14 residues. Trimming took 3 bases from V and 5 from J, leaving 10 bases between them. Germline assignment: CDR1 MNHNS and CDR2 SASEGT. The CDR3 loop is CASSELQANEKLFF. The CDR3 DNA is TGTGCCAGCAGTGAGCTACAGGCGAATGAAAAACTGTTTTTT.

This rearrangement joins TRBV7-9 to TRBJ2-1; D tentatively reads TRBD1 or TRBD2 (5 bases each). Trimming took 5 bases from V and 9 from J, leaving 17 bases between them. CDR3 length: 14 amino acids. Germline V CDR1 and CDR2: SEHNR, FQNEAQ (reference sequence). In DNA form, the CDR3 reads TGTGCCAGCAGCCTGACCGGGACCGCTGGTGAGCAGTTCTTC. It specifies CASSLTGTAGEQFF.

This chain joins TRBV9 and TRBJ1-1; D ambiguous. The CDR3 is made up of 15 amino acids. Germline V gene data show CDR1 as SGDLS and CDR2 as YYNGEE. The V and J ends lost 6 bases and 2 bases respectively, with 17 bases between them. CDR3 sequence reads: CASTPAGRVNTEAFF. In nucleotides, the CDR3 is TGTGCCAGCACCCCTGCGGGGAGGGTAAACACTGAAGCTTTCTTT.

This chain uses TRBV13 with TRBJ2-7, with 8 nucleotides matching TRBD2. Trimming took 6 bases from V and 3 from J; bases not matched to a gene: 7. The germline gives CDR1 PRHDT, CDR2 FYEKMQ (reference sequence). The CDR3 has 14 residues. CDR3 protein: CASRRGTRNYEQYF. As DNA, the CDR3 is TGTGCCAGCAGACGAGGGACTAGAAACTACGAGCAGTACTTC. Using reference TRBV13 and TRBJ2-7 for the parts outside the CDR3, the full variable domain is AAGVIQSPRHLIKEKRETATLKCYPIPRHDTVYWYQQGPGQDPQFLISFYEKMQSDKGSIPDRFSAQQFSDYHSELNMSSLELGDSALYFCASRRGTRNYEQYFGPGTRLTVT.

CDR3 sequence: CASSTGRNFYGYTF. As DNA, the CDR3 is TGTGCCAGCAGTACGGGACGGAACTTCTATGGCTACACCTTC. The rearrangement uses TRBV6-5 and TRBJ1-2; weak D call: TRBD1 (5 bases). V was pared by 5 bases and J by 4 bases, with 14 bases between. This CDR3 spans 14 amino acids. CDR1 and CDR2 (germline): MNHEY, SVGAGI.

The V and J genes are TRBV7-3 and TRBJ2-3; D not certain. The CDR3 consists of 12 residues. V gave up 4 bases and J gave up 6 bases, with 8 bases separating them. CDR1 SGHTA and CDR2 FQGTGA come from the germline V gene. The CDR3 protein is CASSSGSDTQYF. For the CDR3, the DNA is TGTGCCAGCAGCTCGGGCTCGGATACGCAGTATTTT.

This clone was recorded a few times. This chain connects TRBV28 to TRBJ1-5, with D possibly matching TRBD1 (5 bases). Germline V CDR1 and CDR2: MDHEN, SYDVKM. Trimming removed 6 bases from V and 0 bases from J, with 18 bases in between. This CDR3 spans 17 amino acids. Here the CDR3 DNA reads TGTGCCAGCAGAAAAAGGGGAGGAGTCTATAGCAATCAGCCCCAGCATTTT. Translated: CASRKRGGVYSNQPQHF.

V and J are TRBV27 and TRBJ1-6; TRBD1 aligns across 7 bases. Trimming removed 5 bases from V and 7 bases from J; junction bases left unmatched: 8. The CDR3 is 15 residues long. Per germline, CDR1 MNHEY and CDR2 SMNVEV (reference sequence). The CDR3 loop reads CASSTTGTGNSPLHF. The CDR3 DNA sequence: TGTGCCAGCAGTACGACAGGGACTGGAAATTCACCCCTCCACTTT.

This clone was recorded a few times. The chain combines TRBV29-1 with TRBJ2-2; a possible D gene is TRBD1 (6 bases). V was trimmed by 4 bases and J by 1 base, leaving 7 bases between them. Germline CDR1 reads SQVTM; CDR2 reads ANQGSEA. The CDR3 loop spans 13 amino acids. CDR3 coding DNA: TGCAGCGTTGCCAGGGGGAACACCGGGGAGCTGTTTTTT. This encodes CSVARGNTGELFF.

In nucleotides, the CDR3 is TGTGCCAGCAGACTCCCGGGACCCGAAGACAATGAGCAGTTCTTC. Protein product: CASRLPGPEDNEQFF. The V and J genes are TRBV7-9 and TRBJ2-1; D may match TRBD1 or TRBD2 (5 bases each). The length of the CDR3 is 15 residues. Trimming removed 6 bases from V and 5 bases from J, with 17 bases in between. The germline gives CDR1 SEHNR, CDR2 FQNEAQ (reference sequence).